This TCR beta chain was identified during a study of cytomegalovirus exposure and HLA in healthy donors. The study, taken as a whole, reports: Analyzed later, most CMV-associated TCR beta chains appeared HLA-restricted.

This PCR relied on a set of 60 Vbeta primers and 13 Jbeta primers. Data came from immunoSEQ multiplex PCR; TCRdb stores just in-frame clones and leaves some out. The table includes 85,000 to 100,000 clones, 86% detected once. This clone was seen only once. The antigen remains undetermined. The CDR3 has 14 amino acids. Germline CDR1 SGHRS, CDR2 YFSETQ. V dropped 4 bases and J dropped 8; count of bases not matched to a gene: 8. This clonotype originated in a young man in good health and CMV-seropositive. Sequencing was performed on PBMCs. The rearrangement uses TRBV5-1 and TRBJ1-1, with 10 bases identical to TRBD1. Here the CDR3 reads CASSTRDRGSEAFF. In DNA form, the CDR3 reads TGCGCCAGCAGCACCCGGGACAGGGGATCCGAAGCTTTCTTT.